Following are 24 T cell receptor beta chains from one sample sequenced in a study of shared clonotypes between healthy human individuals. Method: immunoSEQ multiplex PCR; TCRdb's copy keeps in-frame clones and lacks some. The table has around 690,000 clones, about nine tenths seen once. The material sequenced was memory CD8+ T cells from PBMCs. Subset defined: CD45RO+ cells pooled with CCR7-negative TemRA cells. These receptors originate from a man between 18 and 29 years old in good health. Some clones in this sample may be carry-over from other donors' samples.

This chain connects TRBV9 to TRBJ1-2; 10 nucleotides line up with TRBD1. From germline, CDR1 is SGDLS and CDR2 YYNGEE. The CDR3 spans 17 residues. The junction had 13 bases not matched to a gene; V was cut back by 4 bases and J by 4 bases. This CDR3 reads CASSHGTGEAVPYGYTF. The CDR3 DNA follows: TGTGCCAGCAGCCACGGGACAGGGGAAGCTGTTCCCTATGGCTACACCTTC.

The genes are TRBV6-5 and TRBJ2-3; no firm D call. The CDR3 is 15 amino acids. From germline, CDR1 is MNHEY and CDR2 SVGAGI. The ends were cut back, 6 bases at V and 2 bases at J, with 15 bases in the middle. The DNA for the CDR3 is TGTGCCAGCAGCCCCGATGGGAAAAACACAGATACGCAGTATTTT. Its protein product is CASSPDGKNTDTQYF.

The chain uses TRBV6-1 and TRBJ1-5, with D unclear. CDR1 and CDR2 from the germline V gene are MNHNS and SASEGT. Trimming took off 0 bases at V and 0 bases at J, with 6 bases between the two ends. The CDR3 runs 15 residues. CDR3 sequence reads: CASSEAWYSNQPQHF. The DNA of the CDR3 is TGTGCCAGCAGTGAAGCTTGGTATAGCAATCAGCCCCAGCATTTT.

The chain uses TRBV6-1 and TRBJ2-4; D may be TRBD1 (6 bases). Germline V gene data show CDR1 as MNHNS and CDR2 as SASEGT. V was clipped by 4 bases and J by 0 bases, with 10 bases between them. The CDR3 spans 15 residues. The CDR3 sequence: CASSGGQLAKNIQYF. The CDR3 DNA reads TGTGCCAGCAGTGGAGGACAGCTAGCCAAAAACATTCAGTACTTC.

V gene TRBV2 combines with J gene TRBJ2-1, with D maybe TRBD2 (6 bases). CDR3 size: 15 residues. Trimming shortened V by 2 bases and J by 1 base, and 9 bases separated the two germline ends. Germline lookup yields CDR1 SNHLY and CDR2 FYNNEI. The CDR3 region has the DNA TGTGCCAGCAGTGAATTTCGGGGGTCCTACAATGAGCAGTTCTTC. Its translation is CASSEFRGSYNEQFF.

The chain uses TRBV27 and TRBJ2-2, with a weak D call TRBD2 (5 bases). Trimming stripped 0 bases from V and 2 bases from J, with 10 bases between. The CDR3 extends over 16 amino acids. Germline CDR1 is MNHEY and CDR2 is SMNVEV (reference sequence). CDR3: CASSLSPRTNTGELFF. The CDR3 DNA is TGTGCCAGCAGTTTATCTCCTAGGACTAACACCGGGGAGCTGTTTTTT.

This chain links TRBV19 with TRBJ2-7; D gene unclear. Between the trimmed V and J ends, which lost 5 bases and 1 base, there was a span of 15 bases. CDR1 is LNHDA and CDR2 is SQIVND in the germline V gene (reference sequence). This CDR3 comprises 15 residues. CDR3 loop: CASSPPPGLSYEQYF. CDR3 nucleotides: TGTGCCAGTAGTCCCCCCCCTGGGTTATCCTACGAGCAGTACTTC.

The V call is TRBV7-9, the J call TRBJ1-2; D might be TRBD1 (6 bases). V was trimmed by 5 bases and J by 2 bases, leaving 12 bases between them. Germline lookup yields CDR1 SEHNR and CDR2 FQNEAQ (reference sequence). This CDR3 contains 14 residues. CDR3 sequence reads: CASSPNTGNYGYTF. For the CDR3, the DNA is TGTGCCAGCAGCCCGAATACAGGGAACTATGGCTACACCTTC.

J is TRBJ2-7 and V is TRBV7-6; possible D gene TRBD1, 5 bases. The CDR3 spans 15 residues. Germline V gene lookup returns CDR1 SGHVS and CDR2 FNYEAQ. V was cut by 4 bases and J by 3 bases, with 16 bases left in between. The CDR3 coding sequence is TGTGCCAGCAGCTCCAGGGCAGACACCAACTACGAGCAGTACTTC. As protein: CASSSRADTNYEQYF.

This clone showed up just once. V is TRBV5-1 and J is TRBJ2-5; D not resolved. CDR1 and CDR2 (germline): SGHRS, YFSETQ. CDR3 length: 15 residues. V was cut by 6 bases and J by 5 bases, with 20 bases left in between. The CDR3 is CASTFWQTSTETQYF. The CDR3, as DNA: TGCGCCAGCACCTTTTGGCAGACCTCCACGGAGACCCAGTACTTC.

CDR3 in amino acids: CASSFHMNTEAFF. The CDR3 nucleotides are TGTGCCAGCAGCTTCCATATGAACACTGAAGCTTTCTTT. The V and J genes are TRBV28 and TRBJ1-1; D is unclear. Trimming took off 6 bases at V and 0 bases at J, with 8 bases between the two ends. There are 13 residues in the CDR3. Germline V gives CDR1 MDHEN, CDR2 SYDVKM.

This chain connects TRBV10-3 to TRBJ2-7; 7 nucleotides match TRBD2. The V and J ends lost 0 bases and 7 bases, in that order; junction bases with no gene match: 9. Germline CDR1 is ENHRY and CDR2 is SYGVKD. The length of the CDR3 is 15 residues. The CDR3 DNA reads as TGTGCCATCAGTGAGTCAGTAGGGAGGGCGGGGGAGCAGTACTTC. It is translated as CAISESVGRAGEQYF.

This chain uses TRBV6-5 with TRBJ1-1; 7 positions match TRBD1. V was clipped by 5 bases and J by 1 base; unmatched bases: 7. This CDR3 has 15 residues. The germline CDR1 and CDR2 sequences are MNHEY and SVGAGI. In DNA, the CDR3 is TGTGCCAGCAGTACCGGACAGGCACCGAACACTGAAGCTTTCTTT. It translates to CASSTGQAPNTEAFF.

The rearrangement links TRBV9 to TRBJ2-7; D is possibly TRBD1 (5 bases). The germline V gene encodes CDR1 SGDLS and CDR2 YYNGEE. V gave up 2 bases and J gave up 2 bases, with 17 bases separating them. The CDR3 length is 16 residues. CDR3 protein: CASSVSPHRPPYEQYF. CDR3 nucleotides: TGTGCCAGCAGCGTTAGCCCCCACAGGCCCCCCTACGAGCAGTACTTC.

The rearrangement uses TRBV19 and TRBJ1-1, with D perhaps TRBD1 (5 bases). The V end lost 7 bases, the J end lost 10 bases, and 22 bases lay between the germline ends. The CDR3 is made up of 14 amino acids. Germline CDR1 is LNHDA and CDR2 is SQIVND (reference sequence). The CDR3 region has the DNA TGTGCCAGTACCAACGAACAGGTCTCGGAGGGAGCTTTCTTT. It translates to CASTNEQVSEGAFF.

The chain couples TRBV4-1 to TRBJ1-4; D is undetermined. The CDR3 contains 16 residues. From germline, CDR1 is MGHRA and CDR2 YSYEKL. The germline V and J ends were trimmed by 1 base and 0 bases, with 9 bases remaining between them. The CDR3 reads CASSQVLGSTNEKLFF. As DNA, the CDR3 is TGCGCCAGCAGCCAAGTTCTGGGCTCAACTAATGAAAAACTGTTTTTT.

J is TRBJ2-5 and V is TRBV28; 8 positions agree with TRBD2. The CDR3 length is 14 residues. Germline values: CDR1 MDHEN, CDR2 SYDVKM. Losses at the gene ends were 3 bases for V and 5 bases for J; bases not matched to a gene: 5. The CDR3 protein is CASSFIGRGETQYF. CDR3 DNA sequence: TGTGCCAGCAGTTTCATCGGGAGGGGGGAGACCCAGTACTTC.

The chain links TRBV5-6 to TRBJ2-7; weak D call: TRBD2 (6 bases). CDR1 and CDR2 (germline): SGHDT, YYEEEE. The V end lost 4 bases, the J end lost 2 bases, and 22 bases lay between the germline ends. This CDR3 comprises 17 residues. CDR3 loop: CASSRNPRREVPYEQYF. The CDR3 DNA reads as TGTGCCAGCAGCCGTAACCCAAGGAGGGAGGTTCCCTACGAGCAGTACTTC.

The rearrangement uses TRBV7-7 and TRBJ2-5; 7 nucleotides line up with TRBD2. Germline V gene lookup returns CDR1 SSHAT and CDR2 FNYEAQ (reference sequence). This CDR3 is 14 amino acids long. V lost 5 bases, J lost 1 base, and 4 bases stayed unmatched. CDR3 nucleotides: TGTGCCAGCAGCGCTACTAGCGTCCAAGAGACCCAGTACTTC. Its translation is CASSATSVQETQYF.

The V and J genes are TRBV19 and TRBJ2-3; tentative D call: TRBD2 (7 bases). CDR3 length equals 16 residues. From germline, CDR1 is LNHDA and CDR2 SQIVND (reference sequence). V was pared by 9 bases and J by 5 bases, with 24 bases between. CDR3 sequence reads: CASRQRGEGSIDTQYF. CDR3 DNA: TGTGCCAGCCGCCAGAGGGGGGAGGGCAGTATAGATACGCAGTATTTT. The variable domain in full, with the rest retrieved from reference TRBV19 and TRBJ2-3, is DGGITQSPKYLFRKEGQNVTLSCEQNLNHDAMYWYRQDPGQGLRLIYYSQIVNDFQKGDIAEGYSVSREKKESFPLTVTSAQKNPTAFYLCASRQRGEGSIDTQYFGPGTRLTVL.

V gene TRBV10-3 combines with J gene TRBJ2-5; D is ambiguous. The germline V gene has CDR1 ENHRY and CDR2 SYGVKD. The CDR3 covers 14 residues. Trimming stripped 2 bases from V and 4 bases from J, with 11 bases between. The CDR3 sequence is CAISEVGFRETQYF. CDR3 DNA sequence: TGTGCCATCAGTGAGGTTGGATTTCGAGAGACCCAGTACTTC.

The chain uses TRBV7-9 and TRBJ2-5; the D is unclear. The V end lost 4 bases, the J end lost 2 bases, and 14 bases lay between the germline ends. The germline V gene has CDR1 SEHNR and CDR2 FQNEAQ (reference sequence). The CDR3 has 15 residues. CDR3 sequence: CASSSPTVLQETQYF. The CDR3 DNA reads as TGTGCCAGCAGCTCCCCGACGGTGCTGCAAGAGACCCAGTACTTC.

The rearrangement joins TRBV7-2 to TRBJ1-2; unclear D gene. V was pared by 1 base and J by 2 bases, with 14 bases between. The CDR3 totals 16 residues. CDR1 SGHTA and CDR2 FQGNSA come from the germline V gene. The CDR3, as DNA: TGTGCCAGCAGCTTAGTATTGGGCCACTTCAACTATGGCTACACCTTC. This encodes CASSLVLGHFNYGYTF.

V usage is TRBV27 and J usage is TRBJ1-1; D might be TRBD1 (6 bases). This CDR3 is built from 16 residues. Germline values: CDR1 MNHEY, CDR2 SMNVEV (reference sequence). Trimming took off 5 bases at V and 1 base at J, with 17 bases between the two ends. CDR3 in amino acids: CASSPSMGHPNTEAFF. The CDR3 DNA sequence: TGTGCCAGCAGTCCCAGCATGGGACACCCGAACACTGAAGCTTTCTTT.